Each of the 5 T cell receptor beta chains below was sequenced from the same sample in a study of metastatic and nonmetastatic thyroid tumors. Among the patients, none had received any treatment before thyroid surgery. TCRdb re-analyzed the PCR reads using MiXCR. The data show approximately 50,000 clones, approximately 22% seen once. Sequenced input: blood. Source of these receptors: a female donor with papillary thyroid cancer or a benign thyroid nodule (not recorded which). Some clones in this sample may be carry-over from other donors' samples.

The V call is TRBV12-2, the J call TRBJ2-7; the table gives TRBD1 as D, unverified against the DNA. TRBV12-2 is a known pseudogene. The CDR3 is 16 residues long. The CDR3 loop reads CASRLDRAGGRYEQYF. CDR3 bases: TGTGCAAGTCGCTTAGATCGGGCAGGGGGCAGGTACGAGCAGTACTTC.

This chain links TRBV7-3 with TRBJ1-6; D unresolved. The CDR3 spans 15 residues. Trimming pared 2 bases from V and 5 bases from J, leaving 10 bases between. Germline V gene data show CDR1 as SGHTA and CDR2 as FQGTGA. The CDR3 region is CASSLHSRNNSPLHF. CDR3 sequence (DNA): TGTGCCAGCAGCTTACATTCAAGAAATAATTCACCCCTCCACTTT.

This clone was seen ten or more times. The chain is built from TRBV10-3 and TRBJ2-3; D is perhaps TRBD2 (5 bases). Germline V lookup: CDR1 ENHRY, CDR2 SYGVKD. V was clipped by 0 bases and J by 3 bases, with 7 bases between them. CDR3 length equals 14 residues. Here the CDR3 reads CAISESGGTDTQYF. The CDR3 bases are TGTGCCATCAGTGAGTCCGGCGGGACAGATACGCAGTATTTT.

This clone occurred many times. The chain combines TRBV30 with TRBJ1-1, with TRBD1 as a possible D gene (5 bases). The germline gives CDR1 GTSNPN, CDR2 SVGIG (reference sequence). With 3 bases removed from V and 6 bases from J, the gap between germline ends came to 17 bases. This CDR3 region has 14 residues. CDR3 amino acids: CAWSSPTGGPEAFF. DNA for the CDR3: TGTGCCTGGAGCTCCCCCACAGGAGGCCCTGAAGCTTTCTTT.

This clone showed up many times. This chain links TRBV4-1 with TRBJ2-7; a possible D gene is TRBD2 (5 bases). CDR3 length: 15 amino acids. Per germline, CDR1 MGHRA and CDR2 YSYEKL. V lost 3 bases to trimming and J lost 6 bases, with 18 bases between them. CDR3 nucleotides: TGCGCCAGCAGCCATTCTCCGGGATCAATGGTCGAGCAGTACTTC. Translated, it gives CASSHSPGSMVEQYF.